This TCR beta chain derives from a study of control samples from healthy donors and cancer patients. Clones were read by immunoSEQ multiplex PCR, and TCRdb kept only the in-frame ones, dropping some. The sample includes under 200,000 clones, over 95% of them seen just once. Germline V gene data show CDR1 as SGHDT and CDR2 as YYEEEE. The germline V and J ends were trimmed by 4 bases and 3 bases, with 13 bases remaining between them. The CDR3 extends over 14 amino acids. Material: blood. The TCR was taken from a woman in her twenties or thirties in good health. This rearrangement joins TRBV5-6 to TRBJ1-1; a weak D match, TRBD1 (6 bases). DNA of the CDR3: TGTGCCAGCAGCGGGAGTGCAGGGGACACTGAAGCTTTCTTT. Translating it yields CASSGSAGDTEAFF.